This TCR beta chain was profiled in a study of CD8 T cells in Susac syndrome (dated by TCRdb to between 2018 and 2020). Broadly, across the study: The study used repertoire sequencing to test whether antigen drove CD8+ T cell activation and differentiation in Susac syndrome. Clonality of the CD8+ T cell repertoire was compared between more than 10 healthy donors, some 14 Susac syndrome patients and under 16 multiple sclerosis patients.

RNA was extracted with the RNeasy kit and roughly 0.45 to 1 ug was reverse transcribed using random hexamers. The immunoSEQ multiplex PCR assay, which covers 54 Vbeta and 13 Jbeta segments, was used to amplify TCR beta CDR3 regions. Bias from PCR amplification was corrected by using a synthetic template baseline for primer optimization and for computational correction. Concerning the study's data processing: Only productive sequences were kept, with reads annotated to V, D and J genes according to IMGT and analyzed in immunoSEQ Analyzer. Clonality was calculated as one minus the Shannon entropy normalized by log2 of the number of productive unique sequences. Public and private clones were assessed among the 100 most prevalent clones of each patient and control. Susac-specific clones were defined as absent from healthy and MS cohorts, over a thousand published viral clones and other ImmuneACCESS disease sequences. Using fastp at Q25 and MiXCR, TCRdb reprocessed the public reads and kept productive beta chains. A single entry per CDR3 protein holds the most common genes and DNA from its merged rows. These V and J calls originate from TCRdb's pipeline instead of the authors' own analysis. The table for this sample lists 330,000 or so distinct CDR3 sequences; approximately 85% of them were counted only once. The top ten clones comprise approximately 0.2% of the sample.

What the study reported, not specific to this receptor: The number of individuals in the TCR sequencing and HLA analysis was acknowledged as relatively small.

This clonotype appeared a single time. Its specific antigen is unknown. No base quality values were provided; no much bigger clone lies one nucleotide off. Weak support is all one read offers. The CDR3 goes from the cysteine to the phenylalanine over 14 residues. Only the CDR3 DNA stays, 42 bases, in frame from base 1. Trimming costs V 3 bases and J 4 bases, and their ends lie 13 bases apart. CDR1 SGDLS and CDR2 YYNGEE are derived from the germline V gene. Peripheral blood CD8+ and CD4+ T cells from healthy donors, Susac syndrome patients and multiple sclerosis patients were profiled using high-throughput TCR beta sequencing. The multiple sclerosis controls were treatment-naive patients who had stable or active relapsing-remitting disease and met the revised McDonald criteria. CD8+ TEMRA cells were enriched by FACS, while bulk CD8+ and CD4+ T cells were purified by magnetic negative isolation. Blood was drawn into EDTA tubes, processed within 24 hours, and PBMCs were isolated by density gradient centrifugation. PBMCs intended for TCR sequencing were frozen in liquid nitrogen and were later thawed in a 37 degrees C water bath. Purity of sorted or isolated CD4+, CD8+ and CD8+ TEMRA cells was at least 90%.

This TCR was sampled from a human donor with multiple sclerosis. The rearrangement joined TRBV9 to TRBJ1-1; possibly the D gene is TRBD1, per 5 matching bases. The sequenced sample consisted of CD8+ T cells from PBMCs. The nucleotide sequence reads TGTGCCAGCAGCGCCGGGGACGGGGGCACTGAAGCTTTCTTT. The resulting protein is CASSAGDGGTEAFF.